Detailed here is one T cell receptor (beta chain). The antigen remains unidentified. The CDR3 has 16 residues. Germline CDR1 and CDR2: SGHRS and YFSETQ. Trimming removed 0 bases from V and 4 bases from J; junction bases left unmatched: 7. The sample is drawn from a study of cytomegalovirus exposure and HLA in healthy donors. Points from the study as a whole: There were 150 to 200 TCR beta chains listed as cytomegalovirus-associated. The finding came from a later analysis; first-cohort TCR clusters tended to co-occur in the roughly 120 validation repertoires.

Measured with immunoSEQ multiplex PCR; TCRdb has only the in-frame clones, and not every one. This table has 150,000 to 200,000 clones, 88% appearing once. Input material: PBMCs. V gene TRBV5-1 combines with J gene TRBJ2-5; the match to TRBD2 covers 9 bases. This receptor was obtained from a man aged 18 to 35 in good health and CMV-seronegative. CDR3 DNA: TGCGCCAGCAGCTTGGGAGTGTCTAGCGGGGCAGAGACCCAGTACTTC. Its protein is CASSLGVSSGAETQYF.